The rows below give T cell receptor beta chains drawn from one sample of a study of blood T cell repertoires in COVID-19. Profiling relied on immunoSEQ multiplex PCR, and the TCRdb table lists in-frame clones only, not all of them. Of hundreds of thousands of clones in the sample, approximately 88% were seen once. The sample comprised peripheral blood. Source of these receptors: a man aged 55 to 70 who had recovered from COVID-19. The CDR3 runs from the conserved cysteine through the conserved F or W. A D gene is named only where the DNA matches it firmly. Only some rows state a clone size, as once, few, many or a class for expanded clones.

V: TRBV6-5; size: few; D: TRBD1; CDR3: CASSSKSDRGNSPLHF
V: TRBV6-5; size: few; D: NA; CDR3: CASIAGILEARSQYF
V: TRBV12-5; size: NA; D: TRBD1; CDR3: CASGLGQGANTGELFF
V: TRBV27; size: NA; D: TRBD1; CDR3: CASSLAQAGGLYEQYF
V: TRBV15; size: NA; D: TRBD2; CDR3: CATSRALAGGPETQYF
V: TRBV7-9; size: NA; D: NA; CDR3: CASSRSSGTPTYEQYF
V: TRBV5-1; size: NA; D: NA; CDR3: CASSLAPGDGYTF
V: TRBV12-5; size: once; D: TRBD1; CDR3: CASRPTGAGNTIYF
V: TRBV5-1; size: once; D: TRBD2; CDR3: CASALAGGWGDTQYF
V: TRBV27; size: NA; D: TRBD1; CDR3: CASSLGQGSANYGYTF
V: TRBV30; size: NA; D: TRBD1; CDR3: CAWSHQGDRGLGEQFF
V: TRBV27; size: NA; D: NA; CDR3: CASSPRGGETQYF
V: TRBV6-5; size: NA; D: NA; CDR3: CATGTTTNEKLFF
V: TRBV19; size: once; D: TRBD1; CDR3: CASSRRTGTLETQYF
V: TRBV11-2; size: NA; D: TRBD2; CDR3: CASSFSGGARDTQYF
V: TRBV9; size: NA; D: NA; CDR3: CASSVGGLAYEQYF
V: TRBV28; size: NA; D: NA; CDR3: CASSLGTGYNEQFF
V: TRBV5-1; size: NA; D: TRBD1; CDR3: CASRPSLTGGANTEAFF
V: TRBV6-2/TRBV6-3; size: NA; D: NA; CDR3: CASSYSSYEQYF
V: TRBV7-2; size: NA; D: TRBD2; CDR3: CASSAGGTSGITQYF
V: TRBV12-3/TRBV12-4; size: NA; D: NA; CDR3: CASSLQGLEQYF
V: TRBV6-5; size: NA; D: TRBD2; CDR3: CASSYSLAVGAGELFF
V: TRBV19; size: NA; D: NA; CDR3: CASYGRMVGYGYTF
V: TRBV28; size: NA; D: TRBD2; CDR3: CASSSREGIGELFF
V: TRBV11-3; size: NA; D: TRBD1; CDR3: CASSRTGAYEQYF
V: TRBV19; size: NA; D: NA; CDR3: CASSIVGHSADTQYF
V: TRBV19; size: NA; D: NA; CDR3: CASSIDRDFEAFF
V: TRBV7-9; size: many; D: TRBD1; CDR3: CASSPRQGAEAFF
V: TRBV3-1/TRBV3-2; size: once; D: NA; CDR3: CASSRESAPLPYEQYF
V: TRBV6-6; size: few; D: TRBD2; CDR3: CASTGGGRDTGELFF
V: TRBV5-8; size: once; D: NA; CDR3: CASSLGPSSYNEQFF
V: TRBV19; size: once; D: NA; CDR3: CASSTLAARSTGSPLHF
V: TRBV7-2; size: NA; D: TRBD2; CDR3: CASSSGLAGAQGAKNIQYF
V: TRBV6-2/TRBV6-3; size: NA; D: TRBD1; CDR3: CASSFRTGDVTRNEQFF
V: TRBV3-1/TRBV3-2; size: NA; D: NA; CDR3: CASSRGREGYGYTF
V: TRBV11-2; size: NA; D: NA; CDR3: CASSSSGESTYEQYF
V: TRBV2; size: NA; D: NA; CDR3: CASSDKLGDYEQYF
V: TRBV4-3; size: NA; D: NA; CDR3: CASSQPKSLGAGELFF
V: TRBV5-1; size: NA; D: TRBD1; CDR3: CASSLVGTGGFYNEQFF
V: TRBV9; size: once; D: NA; CDR3: CASSPHRGGTATGELFF
V: TRBV29-1; size: NA; D: NA; CDR3: CSCGGGGNQPQHF